This T cell receptor beta chain was captured by sequencing in a study of OX40 agonist ivuxolimab in advanced cancers. Study context: Clinicians treated patients with ivuxolimab, an agonistic anti-OX40 (CD134) antibody. Across the patients, intravenous ivuxolimab was delivered every 2 weeks at 0.01 to 10 mg/kg. General study findings and limits: Near-lowest levels of clonal expansion characterized partial responders at 0.1-3.0 mg/kg. Expanded clones were, on average, more numerous in CD8+ T cells than in CD4+.

Germline V lookup: CDR1 SGHRS, CDR2 YFSETQ. The CDR3 spans 18 residues. The V end was cut by 0 bases, the J end by 1 base, with 19 bases between. This clone was recorded only once. Its antigen remains unknown. Repertoires were generated with immunoSEQ multiplex PCR, while TCRdb's copy carries only in-frame clones and drops some. The table has some 64,000 clones, approximately 86% seen once. The chain uses TRBV5-1 and TRBJ2-5; possibly TRBD2 for D (6 bases). Sequences were derived from CD4+ or CD8+ T cells sorted from blood, sampled in a trial of the OX40 agonist ivuxolimab. This TCR was sampled from an adult with an advanced solid tumor such as melanoma, head and neck, liver or kidney cancer. The CDR3 sequence is CASSLGGRSFRSQETQYF. In DNA, the CDR3 is TGCGCCAGCAGCTTGGGAGGGAGGAGTTTTAGAAGCCAAGAGACCCAGTACTTC.